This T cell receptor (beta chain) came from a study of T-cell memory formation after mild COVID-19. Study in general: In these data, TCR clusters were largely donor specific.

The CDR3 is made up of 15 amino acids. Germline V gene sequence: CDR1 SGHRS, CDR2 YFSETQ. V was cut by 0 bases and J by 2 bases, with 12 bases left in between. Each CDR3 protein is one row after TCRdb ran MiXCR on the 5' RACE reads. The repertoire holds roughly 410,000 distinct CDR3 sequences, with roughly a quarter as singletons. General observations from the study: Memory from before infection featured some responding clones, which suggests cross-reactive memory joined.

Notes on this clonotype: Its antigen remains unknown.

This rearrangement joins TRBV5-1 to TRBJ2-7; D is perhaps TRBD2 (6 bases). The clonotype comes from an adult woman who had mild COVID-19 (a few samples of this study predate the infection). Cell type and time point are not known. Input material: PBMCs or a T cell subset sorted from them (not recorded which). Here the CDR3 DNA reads TGCGCCAGCAGCTTGGGTGGAGGGGAGACCTACGAGCAGTACTTC. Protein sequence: CASSLGGGETYEQYF.